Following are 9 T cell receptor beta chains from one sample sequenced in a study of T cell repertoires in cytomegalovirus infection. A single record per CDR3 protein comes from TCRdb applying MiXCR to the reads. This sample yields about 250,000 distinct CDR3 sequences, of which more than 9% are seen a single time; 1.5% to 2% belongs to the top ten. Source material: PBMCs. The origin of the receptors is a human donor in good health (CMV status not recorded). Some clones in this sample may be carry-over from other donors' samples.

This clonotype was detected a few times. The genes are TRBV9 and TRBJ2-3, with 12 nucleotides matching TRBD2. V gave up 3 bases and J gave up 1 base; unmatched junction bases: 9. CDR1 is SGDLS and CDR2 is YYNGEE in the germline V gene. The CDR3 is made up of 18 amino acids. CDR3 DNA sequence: TGTGCCAGCAGCGGCCTCACCACTAGCGGGGGGCGCACAGATACGCAGTATTTT. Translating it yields CASSGLTTSGGRTDTQYF.

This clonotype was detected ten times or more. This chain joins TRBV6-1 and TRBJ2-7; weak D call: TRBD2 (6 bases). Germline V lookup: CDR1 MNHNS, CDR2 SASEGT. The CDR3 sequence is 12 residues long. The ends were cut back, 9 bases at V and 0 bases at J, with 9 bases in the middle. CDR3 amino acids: CASTGLSYEQYF. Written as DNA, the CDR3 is TGTGCCAGTACGGGACTCTCCTACGAGCAGTACTTC.

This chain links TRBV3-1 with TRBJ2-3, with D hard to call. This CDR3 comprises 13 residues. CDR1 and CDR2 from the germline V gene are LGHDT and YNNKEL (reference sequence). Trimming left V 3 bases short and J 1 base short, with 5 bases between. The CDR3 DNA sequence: TGTGCCAGCAGCCATCTCGGCACAGATACGCAGTATTTT. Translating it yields CASSHLGTDTQYF.

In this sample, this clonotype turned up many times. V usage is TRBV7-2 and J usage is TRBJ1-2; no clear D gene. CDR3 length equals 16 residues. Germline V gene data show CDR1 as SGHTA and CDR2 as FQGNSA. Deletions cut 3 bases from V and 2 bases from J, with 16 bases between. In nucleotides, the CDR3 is TGTGCCAGCAGCTTTGGCAGTGCGGGGATAAACTATGGCTACACCTTC. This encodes CASSFGSAGINYGYTF.

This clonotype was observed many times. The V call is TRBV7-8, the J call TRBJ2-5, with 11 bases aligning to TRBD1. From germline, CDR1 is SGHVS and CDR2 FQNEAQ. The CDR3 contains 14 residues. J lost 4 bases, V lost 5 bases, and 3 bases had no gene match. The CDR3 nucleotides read TGTGCCAGCAGCATCGGGACAGGGGGAGAGACCCAGTACTTC. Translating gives CASSIGTGGETQYF.

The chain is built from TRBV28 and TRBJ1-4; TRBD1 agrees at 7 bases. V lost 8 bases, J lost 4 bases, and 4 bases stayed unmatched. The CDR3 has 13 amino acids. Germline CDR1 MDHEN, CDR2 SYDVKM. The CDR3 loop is CASGRDSNEKLFF. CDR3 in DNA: TGTGCCAGCGGCCGGGACAGTAATGAAAAACTGTTTTTT. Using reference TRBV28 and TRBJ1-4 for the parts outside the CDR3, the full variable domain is DVKVTQSSRYLVKRTGEKVFLECVQDMDHENMFWYRQDPGLGLRLIYFSYDVKMKEKGDIPEGYSVSREKKERFSLILESASTNQTSMYLCASGRDSNEKLFFGSGTQLSVL.

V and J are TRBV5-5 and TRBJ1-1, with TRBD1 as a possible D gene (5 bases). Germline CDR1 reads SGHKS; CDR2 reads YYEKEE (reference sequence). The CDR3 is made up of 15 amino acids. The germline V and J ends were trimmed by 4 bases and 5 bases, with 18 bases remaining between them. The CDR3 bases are TGTGCCAGCAGCCACCGATGGTCAGAGGGGACTGAAGCTTTCTTT. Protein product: CASSHRWSEGTEAFF.

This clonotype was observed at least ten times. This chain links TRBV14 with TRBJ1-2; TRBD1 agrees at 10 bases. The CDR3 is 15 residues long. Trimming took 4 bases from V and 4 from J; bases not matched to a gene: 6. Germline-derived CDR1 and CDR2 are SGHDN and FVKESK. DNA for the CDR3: TGTGCCAGCAGCCCCATTCGGACAGGGGGCTATGGCTACACCTTC. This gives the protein CASSPIRTGGYGYTF.

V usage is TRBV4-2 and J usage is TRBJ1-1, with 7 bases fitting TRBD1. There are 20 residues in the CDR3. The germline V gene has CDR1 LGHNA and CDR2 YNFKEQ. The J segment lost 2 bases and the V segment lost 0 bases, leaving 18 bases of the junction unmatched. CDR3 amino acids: CASSQEGGRTGLSDNTEAFF. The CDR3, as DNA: TGTGCCAGCAGCCAAGAAGGCGGTAGGACAGGACTAAGCGATAACACTGAAGCTTTCTTT.